The 17 T cell receptor beta chains given below trace back to one sample, sequenced in a study of blood T cell repertoires in COVID-19. Only in-frame clones appear in the TCRdb table, and some are missing; sequencing was by immunoSEQ multiplex PCR. This table holds approximately 290,000 clones, about 85% found once. Sequences were obtained from peripheral blood. Source of these receptors: a human donor with COVID-19, enrolled during active disease. The donor label of this sample is uncertain.

The sample holds a few counts of this clone. The chain combines TRBV29-1 with TRBJ2-1; 9 bases line up with TRBD2. V lost 6 bases to trimming and J lost 4 bases; unmatched junction nucleotides: 13. In germline, CDR1 is SQVTM, CDR2 ANQGSEA. This CDR3 contains 16 residues. The CDR3 sequence: CSVARGASGKYNEQFF. In DNA form, the CDR3 reads TGCAGCGTGGCGAGAGGGGCTAGCGGGAAATACAATGAGCAGTTCTTC.

The chain is built from TRBV7-2 and TRBJ1-4; no clear D gene. Trimming left V 4 bases short and J 1 base short, with 13 bases between. Germline assignment: CDR1 SGHTA and CDR2 FQGNSA. This CDR3 spans 16 amino acids. CDR3: CASSSPRGLTNEKLFF. The CDR3 DNA sequence: TGTGCCAGCAGCTCCCCAAGAGGATTAACTAATGAAAAACTGTTTTTT. Combining the CDR3 with reference TRBV7-2 and TRBJ1-4 gives the whole variable domain GAGVSQSPSNKVTEKGKDVELRCDPISGHTALYWYRQSLGQGLEFLIYFQGNSAPDKSGLPSDRFSAERTGGSVSTLTIQRTQQEDSAVYLCASSSPRGLTNEKLFFGSGTQLSVL.

The J gene is TRBJ1-4, the V gene TRBV11-2; 7 positions match TRBD1. Germline lookup yields CDR1 SGHAT and CDR2 FQNNGV. The CDR3 covers 15 residues. J was trimmed by 10 bases and V by 0 bases; bases with no gene match: 8. CDR3 sequence reads: CASSLESRGLPKLFF. DNA for the CDR3: TGTGCCAGCAGCTTAGAATCCAGGGGGTTACCAAAACTGTTTTTT. Complete variable domain (other parts from reference TRBV11-2 and TRBJ1-4): EAGVAQSPRYKIIEKRQSVAFWCNPISGHATLYWYQQILGQGPKLLIQFQNNGVVDDSQLPKDRFSAERLKGVDSTLKIQPAKLEDSAVYLCASSLESRGLPKLFFGSGTQLSVL.

The chain uses TRBV7-9 and TRBJ2-1; D remains unclear. CDR1 and CDR2 from the germline V gene are SEHNR and FQNEAQ (reference sequence). This CDR3 has 11 residues. V was cut by 3 bases and J by 8 bases, with 5 bases left in between. The CDR3 region is CASSFVDEQFF. CDR3 nucleotides: TGTGCCAGCAGCTTTGTAGATGAGCAGTTCTTC.

The rearrangement links TRBV21-1 to TRBJ2-2; the DNA was not used to check the table's D call, TRBD1. TRBV21-1 is assigned pseudogene status. This CDR3 has 15 amino acids. Here the CDR3 DNA reads TGTGCCACACGGACAGGGGGGGACGGCACCGGGGAGCTGTTTTTT. Translating gives CATRTGGDGTGELFF.

This chain connects TRBV6-6 to TRBJ2-7; D is possibly TRBD2 (6 bases). V was pared by 4 bases and J by 4 bases, with 17 bases between. Germline V gene data show CDR1 as MNHNY and CDR2 as SVGAGI (reference sequence). There are 15 residues in the CDR3. The CDR3 nucleotides are TGTGCCAGCAGTTGGAGTTATGGAGGGTCATACGAGCAGTACTTC. As protein: CASSWSYGGSYEQYF.

V is TRBV2 and J is TRBJ2-2, with 8 nucleotides matching TRBD1. The CDR3 spans 15 residues. The junction had 11 bases not matched to a gene; V was cut back by 7 bases and J by 7 bases. From germline, CDR1 is SNHLY and CDR2 FYNNEI. The CDR3 DNA reads TGTGCCAGCAAATTTCAGACAGGGGAAAGCGGGGAGCTGTTTTTT. Protein sequence: CASKFQTGESGELFF.

This clone was seen a handful of times. J is TRBJ2-3 and V is TRBV7-6; 8 positions agree with TRBD1. Trimming at V came to 4 bases and at J to 4 bases, leaving 13 bases not matched to a gene. The CDR3 sequence is 17 residues long. The germline V gene encodes CDR1 SGHVS and CDR2 FNYEAQ. CDR3 nucleotides: TGTGCCAGCAGCTCCTCAGGGGGCGCCCAGGGGGCAGATACGCAGTATTTT. Its protein is CASSSSGGAQGADTQYF. Full variable domain (rest looked up from reference TRBV7-6 and TRBJ2-3): GAGVSQSPRYKVTKRGQDVALRCDPISGHVSLYWYRQALGQGPEFLTYFNYEAQQDKSGLPNDRFSAERPEGSISTLTIQRTEQRDSAMYRCASSSSGGAQGADTQYFGPGTRLTVL.

This clone was detected once. This chain uses TRBV12-3 or TRBV12-4 with TRBJ1-6; D is unresolved. Trimming stripped 5 bases from V and 12 bases from J, with 11 bases between. CDR3 size: 12 residues. The DNA of the CDR3 is TGTGCCAGCAGTGCCTTAACTGGACCCCTCCACTTT. Amino acids: CASSALTGPLHF.

The chain uses TRBV6-5 and TRBJ1-2; TRBD1 matches 7 bases. Looked up from germline, CDR1 is MNHEY and CDR2 is SVGAGI. The CDR3 is 13 amino acids. V shed 7 bases and J 6 bases; nucleotides not matched to a gene: 8. The CDR3 region has the DNA TGTGCCAGCACCCAGGGGGATTTTAATGGCTACACCTTC. Translating gives CASTQGDFNGYTF.

The V call is TRBV18, the J call TRBJ2-1; 9 nucleotides line up with TRBD1. J gave up 8 bases and V 3 bases, and 2 bases lay outside the gene matches. CDR1 and CDR2 from the germline V gene are KGHSH and LQKENI. The CDR3 loop spans 13 amino acids. Here the CDR3 reads CASSPDRGDEQFF. The CDR3 DNA reads TGTGCCAGCTCACCGGACAGGGGTGATGAGCAGTTCTTC.

This clone has a single count. This rearrangement joins TRBV28 to TRBJ1-5; D is undetermined. CDR3 length equals 12 residues. From germline, CDR1 is MDHEN and CDR2 SYDVKM. V was pared by 7 bases and J by 4 bases, with 8 bases between. The CDR3 region has the DNA TGTGCCAGCACCGCTCAGAATCAGCCCCAGCATTTT. Its translation: CASTAQNQPQHF.

This clone appeared a single time. The chain recombines TRBV7-2 with TRBJ1-5; D gene ambiguous. Germline loops: CDR1 SGHTA, CDR2 FQGNSA. There are 14 residues in the CDR3. Trimming shortened V by 2 bases and J by 3 bases, and 8 bases separated the two germline ends. The CDR3 is CASSLPGFNQPQHF. CDR3 bases: TGTGCCAGCAGCTTACCCGGGTTCAATCAGCCCCAGCATTTT.

The V and J genes are TRBV5-1 and TRBJ2-1, with D perhaps matching TRBD2 (7 bases). This CDR3 has 15 amino acids. The V end lost 1 base, the J end lost 5 bases, and 13 bases lay between the germline ends. CDR1 SGHRS and CDR2 YFSETQ come from the germline V gene. The CDR3 DNA reads TGCGCCAGCAGCTTGACTAGCGCAGGGGACAATGAGCAGTTCTTC. Translation gives CASSLTSAGDNEQFF.

This chain uses TRBV6-6 with TRBJ1-5; the D gene is possibly TRBD1 (6 bases). Trimming pared 2 bases from V and 6 bases from J, leaving 14 bases between. This CDR3 is 15 amino acids long. Germline V gene data show CDR1 as MNHNY and CDR2 as SVGAGI (reference sequence). CDR3 coding DNA: TGTGCCAGCAGTTACGAGAGTCAAGGGGGTCAGCCCCAGCATTTT. This encodes CASSYESQGGQPQHF.

The gene calls are TRBV6-5 and TRBJ1-6; no clear D. V was trimmed by 2 bases and J by 8 bases, leaving 10 bases between them. Germline CDR1 reads MNHEY; CDR2 reads SVGAGI. The CDR3 covers 14 residues. The CDR3 region is CASSYGGRYSPLHF. In DNA form, the CDR3 reads TGTGCCAGCAGTTACGGTGGCAGGTATTCACCCCTCCACTTT.

The chain uses TRBV7-3 and TRBJ1-3, with 7 bases identical to TRBD1. This CDR3 contains 15 residues. Looked up from germline, CDR1 is SGHTA and CDR2 is FQGTGA. The J segment lost 0 bases and the V segment lost 4 bases, leaving 3 bases of the junction unmatched. The CDR3: CASSSTGSSGNTIYF. The CDR3, as DNA: TGTGCCAGCAGCTCGACAGGGAGCTCTGGAAACACCATATATTTT.